This T cell receptor (beta chain) was recovered during a study of glioma-infiltrating T cells after dendritic cell vaccination (dated by TCRdb to 2016 to 2017). In terms of the full investigation: The cohort included some 15 glioblastoma patients drawn from Phase I and II dendritic cell vaccination trials, of whom 9 were newly diagnosed and 6 had recurrent disease. Between about 2002 and 2013, the patients were given dendritic cell vaccination pulsed with autologous tumor lysate. To make the vaccine, monocyte-derived dendritic cells were cultured for 7 to 8 days with IL-4 and GM-CSF and then pulsed overnight with autologous tumor lysate. Each patient got three intradermal injections of the dendritic cell vaccine, spaced at biweekly intervals, in the arm below the axilla. Tumor-infiltrating lymphocyte content was quantified and tumor and blood repertoires were compared in dendritic cell-vaccinated glioblastoma patients by deep sequencing of TCR beta CDR3 regions. Survival after dendritic cell vaccination was correlated with TCR sequencing metrics, such as TIL content and the overlap between tumor and blood repertoires.

This clone appeared a single time. What antigen it recognizes has not been identified. It has no much larger one-base neighbor in the sample; base qualities were not kept. Taken from the germline V gene, the CDR1 and CDR2 loops are LGHNA and YNFKEQ. Inclusive of the bounding cysteine and phenylalanine, the CDR3 is 17 residues long. Only the CDR3 DNA is retained, 51 bases long and in frame from the first base. From V the trimming removes 0 bases and from J it removes 3 bases, while the gene matches leave 8 bases of the junction unaccounted for. Results and caveats for the whole study, not just this receptor: After dendritic cell vaccination, a higher estimated pretreatment TIL content predicted longer time to progression and overall survival. No direct relationship between TCR clonality and survival was found, suggesting that a diverse polyclonal response may matter. The cohort was small and heterogeneous, only a few patients had full blood and tumor sets, and even fewer had initial-recurrent tumor pairs. The response model built on TCR overlap across three groups was characterized as speculative, with prospective validation still needed.

The meaning of the sample's time point label: after dendritic cell vaccination, including at tumor progression/relapse. Patients were selected on the basis of adequate residual fresh-frozen tumor tissue and more than two years of available survival data. None of the glioblastoma patients carried an isocitrate dehydrogenase mutation, although molecular status otherwise varied. PBMC were collected before vaccination, two weeks after the third vaccination, and at tumor progression if tumor progression occurred. The Qiagen DNeasy Blood extraction Kit was used to extract genomic DNA. Using the immunoSEQ assay, TCRB CDR3 regions were amplified from roughly 2.1 micrograms of genomic DNA, or from all available DNA when less than that was on hand. The multiplex PCR relied on 60 forward primers for TCR V beta segments and 13 reverse primers for J beta segments. Synthetic control templates were spiked into each sample at limiting dilution to estimate reads per starting template. Sequencing produced 87 bp reads on the Illumina HiSeq System. Per the original workflow: PCR and sequencing errors were removed by a nearest neighbor algorithm that merged closely related sequences. TCR overlap was defined as the percentage of unique tumor TCR beta sequences that were also found in the peripheral blood of the same patient. TCRdb holds this immuneACCESS table with in-frame rearrangements only. Some clones are missing; in checked studies, unresolved V genes explain under half, and the rest has no known cause. The V and J calls and clone size were taken over from that table, and D and trimming were inferred from the DNA. The sample table shows roughly 87,000 clones, and around 86% are seen once. 6% to 8% of the sample is in the top ten clones.

Sequencing was performed on blood, taken after dendritic cell vaccination. The receptor was isolated from a human donor with glioblastoma. The rearranged segments are TRBV4-2 and TRBJ2-1; 7 bases in between match TRBD2. The DNA sequence follows: TGTGCCAGCAGCCAAGAAATTGCGCGGGGGAACTACAATGAGCAGTTCTTC. This sequence encodes CASSQEIARGNYNEQFF.